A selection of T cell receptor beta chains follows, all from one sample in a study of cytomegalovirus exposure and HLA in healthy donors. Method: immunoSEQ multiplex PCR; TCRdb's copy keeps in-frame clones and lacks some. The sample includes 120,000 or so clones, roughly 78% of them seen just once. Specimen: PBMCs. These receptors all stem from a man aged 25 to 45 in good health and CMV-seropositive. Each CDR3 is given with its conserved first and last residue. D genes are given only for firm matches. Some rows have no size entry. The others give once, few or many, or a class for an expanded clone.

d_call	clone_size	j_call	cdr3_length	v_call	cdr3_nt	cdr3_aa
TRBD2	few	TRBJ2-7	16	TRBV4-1	TGCGCCAGCAGCCAAGAGGGGCGGGGGGGCAGGGACGAGCAGTACTTC	CASSQEGRGGRDEQYF
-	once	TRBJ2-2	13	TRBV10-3	TGTGCCATCAGTGAGTTGGCCGCCGGGGAGCTGTTTTTT	CAISELAAGELFF
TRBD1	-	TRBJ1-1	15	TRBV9	TGTGCCAGCAGCGCGGGACAGAAATGGGACACTGAAGCTTTCTTT	CASSAGQKWDTEAFF
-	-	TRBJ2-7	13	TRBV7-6	TGTGCCAGCAGCTTAGAGGAGGGTAGCGAGCAGTACTTC	CASSLEEGSEQYF
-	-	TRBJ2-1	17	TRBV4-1	TGCGCCAGCAGCCAAGTTGGTCGGGGGACCTCCTACAATGAGCAGTTCTTC	CASSQVGRGTSYNEQFF
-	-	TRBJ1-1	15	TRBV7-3	TGTGCCAGCAGCTTAAGTGCGGCGCTTGGCCCTGAAGCTTTCTTT	CASSLSAALGPEAFF
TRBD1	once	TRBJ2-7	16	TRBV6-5	TGTGCCAGCAGTTACGGCGCCCTGGACAGGGTCTACGAGCAGTACTTC	CASSYGALDRVYEQYF
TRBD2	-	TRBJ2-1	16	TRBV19	TGTGCCAGTAGTCCTTGGACTAGCGGGGGAAACAATGAGCAGTTCTTC	CASSPWTSGGNNEQFF
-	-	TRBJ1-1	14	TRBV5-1	TGCGCCAGCATGCGGGGGGGCGGGAACACTGAAGCTTTCTTT	CASMRGGGNTEAFF
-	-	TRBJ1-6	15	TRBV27	TGTGCCAGCAGTTTGGAGCGGGCCTATAATTCACCCCTCCACTTT	CASSLERAYNSPLHF
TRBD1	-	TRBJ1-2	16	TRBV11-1	TGTGCCAGCAGCTCCTATGGACAGGGGAGTCACTATGGCTACACCTTC	CASSSYGQGSHYGYTF
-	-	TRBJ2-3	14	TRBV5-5	TGTGCCAGCTTCAGGGATCAGCTATCTCGTACGCAGTATTTT	CASFRDQLSRTQYF
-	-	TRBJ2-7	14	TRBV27	TGTGCCAGCAGTGCACCGGGAAGGTCCTACGAGCAGTACTTC	CASSAPGRSYEQYF
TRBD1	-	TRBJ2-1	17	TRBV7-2	TGTGCCAGCAGCTCGAAACCGGGACAGGGTCTTGTGGATGAGCAGTTCTTC	CASSSKPGQGLVDEQFF
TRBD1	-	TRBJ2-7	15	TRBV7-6	TGTGCCAGCAGCTCGGGGGGACAGGGGGCCTACGAGCAGTACTTC	CASSSGGQGAYEQYF
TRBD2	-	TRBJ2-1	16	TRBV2	TGCGCCAGCAGTGACTTTAATGCGGGGGGAAACAATGAGCAGTTCTTC	CASSDFNAGGNNEQFF
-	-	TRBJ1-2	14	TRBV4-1	TGCGCCAGCAGCCAAGAGGCGCGGGGAAGAGGCTACACCTTC	CASSQEARGRGYTF
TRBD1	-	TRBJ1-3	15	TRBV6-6	TGTGCCAGCAGTTACTCGGGGACAGCTGGAAACACCATATATTTT	CASSYSGTAGNTIYF
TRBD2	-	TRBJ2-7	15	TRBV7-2	TGTGCCAGCAGCTTACCCACTAGCGGTTCCTACGAGCAGTACTTC	CASSLPTSGSYEQYF
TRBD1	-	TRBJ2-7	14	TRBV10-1	TGCGCCAGCAGTGAGTCTAACAGGGGTTACGAGCAGTACTTC	CASSESNRGYEQYF
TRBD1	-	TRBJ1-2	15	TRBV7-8	TGTGCCAGCAGCTTAGGGCAGGGGGCCGCATATGGCTACACCTTC	CASSLGQGAAYGYTF
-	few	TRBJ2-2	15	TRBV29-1	TGCAGCGTTGTGGCCCCACAGATGAACACCGGGGAGCTGTTTTTT	CSVVAPQMNTGELFF
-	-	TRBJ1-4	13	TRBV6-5	TGTGCCAGCAGTTTATCGCGTAGTGAAAAACTGTTTTTT	CASSLSRSEKLFF
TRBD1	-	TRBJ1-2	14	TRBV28	TGTGCCAGCAGTTTTCAGGGCAGGGGGAAGGGCTACACCTTC	CASSFQGRGKGYTF
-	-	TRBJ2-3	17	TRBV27	TGTGCCAGCAGTCGACAACCCCAGACAGACAACACAGATACGCAGTATTTT	CASSRQPQTDNTDTQYF
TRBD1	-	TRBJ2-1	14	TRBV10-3	TGTGCCATCAGCACCGGGACAGGGGACAATGAGCAGTTCTTC	CAISTGTGDNEQFF
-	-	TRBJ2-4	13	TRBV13	TGTGCCAGCAGCTTTCGACGGGGAGGCATTCAGTACTTC	CASSFRRGGIQYF
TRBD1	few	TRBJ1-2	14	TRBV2	TGTGCCAGCCTATTTGACAGGGGCTTATGGGGCTACACCTTC	CASLFDRGLWGYTF
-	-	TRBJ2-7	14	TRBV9	TGTGCCAGCAGCGTAGGGGCAGGTTCCTACGAGCAGTACTTC	CASSVGAGSYEQYF
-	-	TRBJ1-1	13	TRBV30	TGTGCCTGGGGCGGCGGGAGGAACACTGAAGCTTTCTTT	CAWGGGRNTEAFF
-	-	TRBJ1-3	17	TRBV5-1	TGCGCCAGCAGCCCAATCAATCCACAGAGCTCTGGAAACACCATATATTTT	CASSPINPQSSGNTIYF
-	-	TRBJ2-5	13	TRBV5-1	TGCGCCAGCAGCTCCGGGACTCAAGAGACCCAGTACTTC	CASSSGTQETQYF
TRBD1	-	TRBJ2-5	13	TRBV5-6	TGTGCCAGCTGGGCAGGGGGATCGGAGACCCAGTACTTC	CASWAGGSETQYF
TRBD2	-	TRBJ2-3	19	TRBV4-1	TGCGCCAGCAGCCGTAGCCTAGGGACTAGCGGGGGGCGAACAGATACGCAGTATTTT	CASSRSLGTSGGRTDTQYF
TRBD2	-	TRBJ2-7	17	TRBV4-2	TGTGCCAGCAGCCAAGTACTAGCGGGGGGGATCTCCTACGAGCAGTACTTC	CASSQVLAGGISYEQYF
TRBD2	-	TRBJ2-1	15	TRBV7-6	TGTGCCAGCAGCTTAACTAGCGGGGGTTGGAATGAGCAGTTCTTC	CASSLTSGGWNEQFF
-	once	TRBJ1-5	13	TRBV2	TGTGCCAGCAGTGAAGGGGGAGGTCAGCCCCAGCATTTT	CASSEGGGQPQHF
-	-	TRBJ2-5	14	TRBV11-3	TGTGCCAGCAGCCGCGGGCCCGGCGGGGAGACCCAGTACTTC	CASSRGPGGETQYF
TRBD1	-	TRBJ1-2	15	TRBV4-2	TGTGCCAGCAGCCAAGATCGGGACAGTTGGTATGGCTACACCTTC	CASSQDRDSWYGYTF
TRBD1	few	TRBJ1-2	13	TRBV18	TGTGCCAGCTCACTCGACAGGGATGGCGGCTACACCTTC	CASSLDRDGGYTF
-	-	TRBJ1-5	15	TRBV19	TGTGCCAGTAGTCCCGACAGCTATAGCAATCAGCCCCAGCATTTT	CASSPDSYSNQPQHF
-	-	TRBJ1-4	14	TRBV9	TGTGCCAGCAGCAAGACAGGATCCCATGAAAAACTGTTTTTT	CASSKTGSHEKLFF
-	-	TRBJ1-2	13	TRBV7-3	TGTGCCAGCAGGTTTGGGTCCGGGGATGGCTACACCTTC	CASRFGSGDGYTF
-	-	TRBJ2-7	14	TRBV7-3	TGTGCCAGCAGCTTAACTGGCCCCCCATCCGAGCAGTACTTC	CASSLTGPPSEQYF
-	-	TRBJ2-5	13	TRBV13	TGTGCCAGCAGCTTAGGGCGGAGTGAGACCCAGTACTTC	CASSLGRSETQYF
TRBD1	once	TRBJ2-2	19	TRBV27	TGTGCCAGCAGTTTATTAATATTACAGGGGGCAGGTTTCGCCGGGGAGCTGTTTTTT	CASSLLILQGAGFAGELFF
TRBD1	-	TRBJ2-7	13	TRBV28	TGTGCCAGCGTCCCGGGGACAGGGGGCGAGCAGTACTTC	CASVPGTGGEQYF
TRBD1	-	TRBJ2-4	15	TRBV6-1	TGTACCAGCAGGCCCGGGACAGGGGCCCAAAACATTCAGTACTTC	CTSRPGTGAQNIQYF
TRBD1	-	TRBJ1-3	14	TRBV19	TGTGCCAGTAGGGAGGGGGCTGATGGAAACACCATATATTTT	CASREGADGNTIYF
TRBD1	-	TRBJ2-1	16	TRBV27	TGTGCCAGCAGTCCTGGGCCGGGACAGTCCTACAATGAGCAGTTCTTC	CASSPGPGQSYNEQFF
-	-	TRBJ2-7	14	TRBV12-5	TGTGCTAGTGCTCTCTCGGGACAAGTCGCCGAGCAGTACTTC	CASALSGQVAEQYF
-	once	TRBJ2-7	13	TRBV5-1	TGCGCCAGCAGCCTAGGGACATACTACGAGCAGTACTTC	CASSLGTYYEQYF
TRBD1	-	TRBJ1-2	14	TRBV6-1	TGTGCCAGCAGGGGGACAGGGAGGGGGAATGGCTACACCTTC	CASRGTGRGNGYTF
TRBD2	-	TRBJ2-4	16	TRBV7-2	TGTGCCAGCAGCTTAGTTTTCGGGGGGGCCAAAAACATTCAGTACTTC	CASSLVFGGAKNIQYF
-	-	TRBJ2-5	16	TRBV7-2	TGTGCCAGCAGCCCTTTTGCGGCGGGCCTGGGGGAGACCCAGTACTTC	CASSPFAAGLGETQYF
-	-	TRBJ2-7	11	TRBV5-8	TGTGCCAGCAACCGGAGGGAGTCACGGTACTTC	CASNRRESRYF